This entry lists 30 T cell receptor beta chains sequenced from one sample in a study of cytomegalovirus exposure and HLA in healthy donors. The repertoire was sequenced with immunoSEQ multiplex PCR; TCRdb's copy has only in-frame clones and lacks some. The sample carries approximately 150,000 clones, approximately 86% recorded once. Source material: PBMCs. Receptors were obtained from a man younger than 35 in good health and CMV-seropositive.

The genes are TRBV7-7 and TRBJ2-2, with 7 bases aligning to TRBD2. Germline lookup yields CDR1 SSHAT and CDR2 FNYEAQ (reference sequence). This CDR3 region has 16 residues. V shed 5 bases, J shed 2 bases, and the junction held 8 bases outside the gene matches. CDR3 nucleotide sequence: TGTGCCAGCAGCGCGACTAGCAGTTATAACACCGGGGAGCTGTTTTTT. Encoded protein: CASSATSSYNTGELFF.

V is TRBV1 and J is TRBJ2-1; the table calls TRBD2, which could not be checked here. TRBV1 is shown as a pseudogene. The length of the CDR3 is 18 residues. The CDR3, as DNA: TGCACCAGCAGCCCCTTACCCCCGCCGGGAACCTCCTACAATGAGCAGTTCTTC. As protein: CTSSPLPPPGTSYNEQFF.

The CDR3 is CASSQGLVVHEQYF. In DNA form, the CDR3 reads TGTGCCAGCAGCCAGGGACTAGTAGTCCACGAGCAGTACTTC. The chain uses TRBV5-6 and TRBJ2-7; 8 positions match TRBD2. Germline trimming cut 4 bases from V and 5 bases from J; bases unmatched to any gene: 8. The CDR3 runs 14 residues. From germline, CDR1 is SGHDT and CDR2 YYEEEE.

This rearrangement joins TRBV5-1 to TRBJ2-1; TRBD2 might be the D (6 bases). V was shortened by 0 bases and J by 10 bases, with 11 bases between the two germline ends. Per germline, CDR1 SGHRS and CDR2 YFSETQ. The CDR3 has 13 amino acids. The CDR3 coding sequence is TGCGCCAGCAGCTTGGCCTCTCGGGGGGAGCAGTTCTTC. It codes for CASSLASRGEQFF.

This clone was found a few times. The rearrangement links TRBV10-3 to TRBJ2-7, with D maybe TRBD2 (6 bases). The germline V gene encodes CDR1 ENHRY and CDR2 SYGVKD. CDR3 size: 13 residues. V was cut by 8 bases and J by 5 bases, with 16 bases left in between. DNA of the CDR3: TGTGCCATCGGGGGGACGGACACGGACGAGCAGTACTTC. This translates into CAIGGTDTDEQYF.

The gene calls are TRBV18 and TRBJ2-5; tentatively, D is TRBD1 (5 bases). The germline V gene encodes CDR1 KGHSH and CDR2 LQKENI. There are 13 residues in the CDR3. V was pared by 8 bases and J by 1 base, with 11 bases between. For the CDR3, the DNA is TGTGCCAGCCTGACAGCGCTCCAAGAGACCCAGTACTTC. It is translated as CASLTALQETQYF.

V usage is TRBV2 and J usage is TRBJ2-1; 11 positions agree with TRBD2. J was trimmed by 4 bases and V by 5 bases; bases with no gene match: 10. The CDR3 is 17 residues long. The germline V gene has CDR1 SNHLY and CDR2 FYNNEI. The CDR3 is CASSTGTSGLAYNEQFF. CDR3 sequence (DNA): TGTGCCAGCAGTACCGGGACTAGCGGATTAGCTTACAATGAGCAGTTCTTC.

The rearrangement joins TRBV5-1 to TRBJ1-1, with 7 bases identical to TRBD1. This CDR3 contains 13 residues. Germline CDR1 is SGHRS and CDR2 is YFSETQ. The J segment lost 2 bases and the V segment lost 4 bases, leaving 2 bases of the junction unmatched. CDR3 nucleotides: TGCGCCAGCAGCACAGGGGTTAACACTGAAGCTTTCTTT. As protein: CASSTGVNTEAFF.

This clone has a handful of counts. The genes are TRBV2 and TRBJ2-2; no firm D call. Germline CDR1 is SNHLY and CDR2 is FYNNEI. The CDR3 runs 14 residues. V was pared by 3 bases and J by 5 bases, with 10 bases between. The CDR3 sequence: CASSENLRTGELFF. The CDR3 DNA is TGTGCCAGCAGTGAGAACTTACGGACCGGGGAGCTGTTTTTT.

The chain is built from TRBV4-1 and TRBJ1-5; D not certain. The CDR3 length is 15 residues. Trimming removed 1 base at V and 6 bases at J, with 13 bases between. Germline loops: CDR1 MGHRA, CDR2 YSYEKL. CDR3 DNA: TGCGCCAGCAGCCAAGTCCCTCTGGCGGCTCAGCCCCAGCATTTT. As protein: CASSQVPLAAQPQHF.

The rearrangement joins TRBV4-1 to TRBJ1-5, with D hard to call. Germline V CDR1 and CDR2: MGHRA, YSYEKL. V was pared by 4 bases and J by 2 bases, with 15 bases between. The CDR3 is made up of 16 amino acids. CDR3 residues: CASSPIRVLGNQPQHF. The CDR3 bases are TGCGCCAGCAGCCCTATACGGGTTTTGGGCAATCAGCCCCAGCATTTT.

As concerns this clone: Sequence at one end of the junction differs from germline and may be a read error. This sequence joins TRBV7-7 and TRBJ2-7, with TRBD1 identical over 7 bases. The CDR3 is made up of 13 amino acids. Germline V CDR1 and CDR2: SSHAT, FNYEAQ (reference sequence). CDR3: CASSLEQGYEQYF. For the CDR3, the DNA is TGTGCTAGCAGCTTAGAACAGGGGTACGAGCAGTACTTC.

The rearrangement uses TRBV6-1 and TRBJ1-2; D not resolved. The CDR3 contains 16 residues. The V gene's germline CDR1 is MNHNS and CDR2 SASEGT. The V end was cut by 1 base, the J end by 0 bases, with 12 bases between. CDR3 nucleotide sequence: TGTGCCAGCAGTGAAGGCCCCTGGCAGGCTAACTATGGCTACACCTTC. Its translation is CASSEGPWQANYGYTF.

The chain employs TRBV18 and TRBJ1-2; 11 bases are a match to TRBD1. CDR1 is KGHSH and CDR2 is LQKENI in the germline V gene. The ends lost 3 bases at V and 0 bases at J; junction bases unmatched: 6. The CDR3 consists of 17 residues. CDR3: CASSPGLDRGPNYGYTF. The DNA for the CDR3 is TGTGCCAGCTCACCTGGGTTGGACAGGGGGCCTAACTATGGCTACACCTTC.

This clone was detected a few times. This rearrangement joins TRBV2 to TRBJ1-5; D gene ambiguous. Germline loops: CDR1 SNHLY, CDR2 FYNNEI. The CDR3 contains 15 residues. V lost 5 bases, J lost 2 bases, and 13 bases lay in between. The CDR3 is CASSRGPDGNQPQHF. The CDR3 DNA follows: TGTGCCAGCAGTCGCGGGCCCGATGGCAATCAGCCCCAGCATTTT.

The chain has TRBV5-4 and TRBJ2-1, with 9 bases fitting TRBD2. Germline V CDR1 and CDR2: SGHNT, YYREEE (reference sequence). Trimming removed 0 bases from V and 7 bases from J; junction bases left unmatched: 2. The CDR3 totals 14 residues. The CDR3 loop is CASSLEGLANEQFF. The CDR3 DNA reads TGTGCCAGCAGCTTGGAGGGACTAGCTAATGAGCAGTTCTTC.

The rearrangement joins TRBV10-3 to TRBJ1-1, with a tentative D call TRBD1 (6 bases). Germline V lookup: CDR1 ENHRY, CDR2 SYGVKD. CDR3 length equals 17 residues. V dropped 0 bases and J dropped 0 bases, with 14 bases sitting between them. The CDR3 reads CAISESRTDILNTEAFF. DNA for the CDR3: TGTGCCATCAGTGAGTCAAGGACAGACATCTTGAACACTGAAGCTTTCTTT.

The chain has TRBV28 and TRBJ2-5, with D maybe TRBD1 (7 bases). The V end lost 6 bases, the J end lost 11 bases, and 16 bases lay between the germline ends. This CDR3 has 12 amino acids. The germline V gene encodes CDR1 MDHEN and CDR2 SYDVKM. The CDR3 region is CASSSWRDRQYF. The CDR3 coding sequence is TGTGCCAGCAGCTCCTGGAGGGACAGACAGTACTTC.

This chain uses TRBV7-9 with TRBJ2-5; tentative D call: TRBD1 (6 bases). V was clipped by 5 bases and J by 3 bases, with 13 bases between them. Germline CDR1 is SEHNR and CDR2 is FQNEAQ (reference sequence). The CDR3 is 14 residues long. The CDR3 loop reads CASSPPDSKETQYF. CDR3 nucleotides: TGTGCCAGCAGCCCCCCGGACAGCAAAGAGACCCAGTACTTC.

This sequence joins TRBV6-1 and TRBJ1-5, with D possibly matching TRBD1 (6 bases). Trimming pared 3 bases from V and 5 bases from J, leaving 14 bases between. CDR1 MNHNS and CDR2 SASEGT come from the germline V gene. This CDR3 contains 15 residues. The DNA for the CDR3 is TGTGCCAGCAGTGAGGCAGGGGTAGTGTATCAGCCCCAGCATTTT. Protein product: CASSEAGVVYQPQHF.

The rearrangement uses TRBV7-9 and TRBJ2-2, with D possibly TRBD1 on 5 matching bases. CDR3 length: 15 residues. Germline V gene sequence: CDR1 SEHNR, CDR2 FQNEAQ (reference sequence). V was pared by 5 bases and J by 4 bases, with 14 bases between. CDR3 sequence reads: CASSRPGRGTGELFF. The CDR3 DNA sequence: TGTGCCAGCAGCCGCCCAGGGCGAGGCACCGGGGAGCTGTTTTTT.

J is TRBJ1-6 and V is TRBV6-5; TRBD1 agrees at 10 bases. The CDR3 has 15 residues. The V gene's germline CDR1 is MNHEY and CDR2 SVGAGI. The J segment lost 6 bases and the V segment lost 2 bases, leaving 1 base of the junction unmatched. CDR3 sequence reads: CASSYDRGLNSPLHF. In DNA form, the CDR3 reads TGTGCCAGCAGTTACGACAGGGGGCTTAATTCACCCCTCCACTTT.

The chain links TRBV2 to TRBJ2-1, with TRBD2 matching 8 bases. V lost 4 bases, J lost 0 bases, and 2 bases stayed unmatched. This CDR3 spans 15 amino acids. CDR1 and CDR2 (germline): SNHLY, FYNNEI. CDR3 bases: TGTGCCAGCAGTGGAGCGGGAGCCTCCTACAATGAGCAGTTCTTC. Its protein product is CASSGAGASYNEQFF.

This clone was detected once. This chain uses TRBV20-1 with TRBJ1-3, with 7 positions matching TRBD1. Germline CDR1 DFQATT, CDR2 SNEGSKA (reference sequence). With V trimmed by 5 bases and J by 8 bases, 3 bases remained unmatched. The CDR3 length is 11 residues. The CDR3 sequence: CSAPQGDTIYF. The CDR3 region has the DNA TGCAGTGCTCCTCAGGGGGACACCATATATTTT.

A few counts support this clone. The rearrangement links TRBV6-6 to TRBJ1-2; D not resolved. The length of the CDR3 is 12 residues. V lost 4 bases, J lost 3 bases, and 6 bases lay in between. CDR1 and CDR2 from the germline V gene are MNHNY and SVGAGI (reference sequence). The DNA of the CDR3 is TGTGCCAGCAGTTCCACAGACTATGGCTACACCTTC. Translation gives CASSSTDYGYTF.

The chain is built from TRBV7-9 and TRBJ2-7; TRBD1 agrees at 8 bases. CDR3 size: 14 residues. V lost 5 bases to trimming and J lost 7 bases; unmatched junction nucleotides: 10. From germline, CDR1 is SEHNR and CDR2 FQNEAQ (reference sequence). The CDR3 nucleotides are TGTGCCAGCAGCAATACTCTGACAGGGGAAGAGCAGTACTTC. Translating it yields CASSNTLTGEEQYF.

This clone has just one count. CDR3 sequence reads: CASRRIAPPQHF. CDR3 nucleotide sequence: TGTGCCAGCCGCCGGATAGCTCCGCCCCAGCATTTT. This chain joins TRBV28 and TRBJ1-5; D uncertain. V was clipped by 8 bases and J by 9 bases, with 14 bases between them. The CDR3 loop spans 12 amino acids. The germline V gene has CDR1 MDHEN and CDR2 SYDVKM. The variable domain in full, with the rest retrieved from reference TRBV28 and TRBJ1-5, is DVKVTQSSRYLVKRTGEKVFLECVQDMDHENMFWYRQDPGLGLRLIYFSYDVKMKEKGDIPEGYSVSREKKERFSLILESASTNQTSMYLCASRRIAPPQHFGDGTRLSIL.

The V gene is TRBV4-1, the J gene TRBJ1-3; D remains unclear. CDR3 size: 15 residues. CDR1 is MGHRA, CDR2 YSYEKL, per germline. The ends were cut back, 1 base at V and 2 bases at J, with 9 bases in the middle. The CDR3 is CASSQGNGAGNTIYF. In DNA form, the CDR3 reads TGCGCCAGCAGCCAAGGTAACGGGGCTGGAAACACCATATATTTT.

The V call is TRBV4-1, the J call TRBJ2-2; weak D call: TRBD2 (6 bases). The CDR3 is 15 residues long. CDR1 and CDR2 from the germline V gene are MGHRA and YSYEKL. With 5 bases removed from V and 1 base from J, the gap between germline ends came to 11 bases. Written as DNA, the CDR3 is TGCGCCAGCAGCTGGACGGAGGGGAACACCGGGGAGCTGTTTTTT. Its protein is CASSWTEGNTGELFF.

The V and J genes are TRBV19 and TRBJ2-3; 7 bases map to TRBD2. J gave up 6 bases and V 4 bases, and 7 bases lay outside the gene matches. The CDR3 spans 14 residues. Germline values: CDR1 LNHDA, CDR2 SQIVND (reference sequence). The CDR3 spells CASSSGSLGDTQYF. As DNA, the CDR3 is TGTGCCAGTAGTAGCGGGAGTCTCGGGGATACGCAGTATTTT.